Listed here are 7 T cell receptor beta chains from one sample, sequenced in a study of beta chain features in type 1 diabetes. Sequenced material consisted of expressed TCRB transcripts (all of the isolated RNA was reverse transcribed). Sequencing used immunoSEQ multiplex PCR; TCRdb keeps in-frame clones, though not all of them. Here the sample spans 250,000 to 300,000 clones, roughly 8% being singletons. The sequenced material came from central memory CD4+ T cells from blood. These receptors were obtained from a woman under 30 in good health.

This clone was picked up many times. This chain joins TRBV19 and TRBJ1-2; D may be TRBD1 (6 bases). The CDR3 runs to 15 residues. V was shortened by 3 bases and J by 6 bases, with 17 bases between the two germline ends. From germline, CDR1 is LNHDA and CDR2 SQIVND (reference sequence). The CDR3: CASSIPGTKVDGYTF. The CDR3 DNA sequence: TGTGCCAGTAGTATTCCCGGGACAAAAGTTGATGGCTACACCTTC.

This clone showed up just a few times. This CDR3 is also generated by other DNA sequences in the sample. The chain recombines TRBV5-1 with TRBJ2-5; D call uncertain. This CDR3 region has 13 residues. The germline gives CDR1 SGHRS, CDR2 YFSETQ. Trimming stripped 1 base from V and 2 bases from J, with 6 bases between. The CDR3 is CASSLLQQETQYF. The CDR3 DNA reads TGCGCCAGCAGCTTGCTCCAACAAGAGACCCAGTACTTC.

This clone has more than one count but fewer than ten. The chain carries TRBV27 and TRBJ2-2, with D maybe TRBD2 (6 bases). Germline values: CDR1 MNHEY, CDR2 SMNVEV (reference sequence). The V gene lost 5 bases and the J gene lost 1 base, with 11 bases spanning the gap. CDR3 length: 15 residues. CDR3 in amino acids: CASSSLGLNTGELFF. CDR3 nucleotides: TGTGCCAGCAGTAGTCTGGGACTGAACACCGGGGAGCTGTTTTTT.

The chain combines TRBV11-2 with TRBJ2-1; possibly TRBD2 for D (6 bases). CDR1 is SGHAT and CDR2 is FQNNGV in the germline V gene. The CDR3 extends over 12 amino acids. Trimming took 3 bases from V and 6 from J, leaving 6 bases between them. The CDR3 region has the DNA TGTGCCAGCAGCTTTAGCGGCAATGAGCAGTTCTTC. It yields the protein CASSFSGNEQFF. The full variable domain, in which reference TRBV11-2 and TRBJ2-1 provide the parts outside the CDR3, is EAGVAQSPRYKIIEKRQSVAFWCNPISGHATLYWYQQILGQGPKLLIQFQNNGVVDDSQLPKDRFSAERLKGVDSTLKIQPAKLEDSAVYLCASSFSGNEQFFGPGTRLTVL.

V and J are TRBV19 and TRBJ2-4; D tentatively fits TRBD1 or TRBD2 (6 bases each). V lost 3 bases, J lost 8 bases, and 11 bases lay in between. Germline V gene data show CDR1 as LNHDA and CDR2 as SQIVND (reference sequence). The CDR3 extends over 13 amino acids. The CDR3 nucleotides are TGTGCCAGTAGTATCGGGGGCGTATACATTCAGTACTTC. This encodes CASSIGGVYIQYF.

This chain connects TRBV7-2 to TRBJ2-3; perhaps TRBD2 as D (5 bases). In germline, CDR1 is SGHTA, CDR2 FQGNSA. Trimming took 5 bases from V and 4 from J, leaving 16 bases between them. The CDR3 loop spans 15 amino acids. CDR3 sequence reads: CASSAPGSRADTQYF. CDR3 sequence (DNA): TGTGCCAGCAGCGCTCCGGGGAGTAGGGCAGATACGCAGTATTTT.

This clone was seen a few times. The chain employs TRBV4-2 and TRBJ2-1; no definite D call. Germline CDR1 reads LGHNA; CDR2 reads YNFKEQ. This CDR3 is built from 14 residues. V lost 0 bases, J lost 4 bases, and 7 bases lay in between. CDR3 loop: CASSQDHKYNEQFF. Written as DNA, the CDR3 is TGTGCCAGCAGCCAAGACCACAAGTACAATGAGCAGTTCTTC.